Sequencing of this T cell receptor (beta chain) was carried out in a study of blood T cell repertoires in COVID-19. Produced via immunoSEQ multiplex PCR; TCRdb's table is partial and in-frame only. The sample has fewer than 250,000 clones; 65% to 90% are singletons. Germline trimming cut 7 bases from V and 4 bases from J; bases unmatched to any gene: 11. Germline V gene data show CDR1 as LNHDA and CDR2 as SQIVND (reference sequence). This CDR3 has 16 residues. The sequenced material came from PBMCs or T cells enriched from blood (not recorded which). This TCR was recovered from a woman between 45 and 60 years old with acute COVID-19. This chain links TRBV19 with TRBJ2-2; 8 bases align to TRBD1. CDR3 in amino acids: CASTPWGRGPTGELFF. The CDR3 coding sequence is TGTGCCAGTACCCCTTGGGGCAGGGGGCCCACCGGGGAGCTGTTTTTT. The full variable domain, its missing parts supplied by reference TRBV19 and TRBJ2-2, is DGGITQSPKYLFRKEGQNVTLSCEQNLNHDAMYWYRQDPGQGLRLIYYSQIVNDFQKGDIAEGYSVSREKKESFPLTVTSAQKNPTAFYLCASTPWGRGPTGELFFGEGSRLTVL.